This T cell receptor beta chain was observed in a study of shared clonotypes between healthy human individuals. Whole-study context: Each donor had three CD4 naive, three CD4 memory, two CD8 naive and one CD8 memory plate.

The CDR3 loop spans 13 amino acids. The germline V and J ends were trimmed by 0 bases and 6 bases, with 7 bases remaining between them. CDR1 and CDR2 from the germline V gene are SGDLS and YYNGEE. Study-wide results and limits: Large sequencing depth failed to make sorted-subset sequencing complete, rarefaction showed. Relative to their counterparts shared across all four donors, non-shared clonotypes exhibited diminished generation probabilities.

With respect to this clone: Its specificity is not known.

Generated by immunoSEQ multiplex PCR, the TCRdb table keeps only in-frame clones and is missing some. The sample shows about 380,000 clones, 96% of them seen only once. V gene TRBV9 combines with J gene TRBJ2-1; no clear D gene. This receptor was obtained from a young man in good health. The sample was memory CD8+ T cells sorted from blood. Specified subset: CD45RO+ cells pooled with CCR7-negative TemRA cells. As DNA, the CDR3 is TGTGCCAGCAGCGTAGCCTTCATCAATGAGCAGTTCTTC. Protein sequence: CASSVAFINEQFF.